This T cell receptor (beta chain) was profiled in a study of T cells after yellow fever vaccination. V was pared by 5 bases and J by 4 bases, with 13 bases between. This CDR3 comprises 14 residues. CDR1 is SGHTA and CDR2 is FQGNSA in the germline V gene. This clonotype has just a few counts. Using its own MiXCR run on the 5' RACE reads, TCRdb lists one record per CDR3 protein. Among a few hundred thousand distinct CDR3 sequences listed, approximately 4% were seen once. V and J are TRBV7-2 and TRBJ2-3, with D unclear. This specimen consisted of PBMCs, obtained 5 days after the yellow fever booster vaccination. The origin of this receptor is a man younger than 35 who received the YFV17D yellow fever vaccine. The CDR3: CASSHILGADTQYF. The CDR3 DNA is TGTGCCAGCAGCCACATACTTGGGGCAGATACGCAGTATTTT.